This TCR beta chain was recovered during a study of T cells in Graves' hyperthyroidism and ophthalmopathy. Findings of the study overall: Most clonotypes expanded in the thyroid (above 0.001) were also present in blood.

Amplification of TCR beta CDR3 regions was performed using RNA transcripts as template. The HTBI primer set served for first-round RT-PCR of the TCR CDR3. TCRdb itself ran the multiplex PCR reads through MiXCR, one entry per CDR3 protein. The sample lists around 690,000 distinct CDR3 sequences; about a fifth were seen once. Germline CDR1 reads DFQATT; CDR2 reads SNEGSKA (reference sequence). The CDR3 is made up of 14 amino acids. Trimming took off 5 bases at V and 0 bases at J, with 11 bases between the two ends. As to this clonotype: Its antigen is unknown.

The sequencing input was blood. This chain connects TRBV20-1 to TRBJ2-4; D is unclear. The receptor comes from a man between 25 and 39 years old with Graves' ophthalmopathy. Here the CDR3 DNA reads TGCAGTGCTTCCTCGGGCCTAGCCAAAAACATTCAGTACTTC. Its protein product is CSASSGLAKNIQYF.